This T cell receptor beta chain originates from a study of OX40 agonist ivuxolimab in advanced cancers. Findings and limits, study-wide: Certain nonresponders additionally had low normalized T-cell clonal expansion.

The germline gives CDR1 MNHEY, CDR2 SVGAGI. There are 15 residues in the CDR3. V gave up 4 bases and J gave up 5 bases; unmatched junction bases: 6. Turning to this clone: The antigen remains unidentified.

Generated by immunoSEQ multiplex PCR, the TCRdb table keeps only in-frame clones and is missing some. The sample comprises under 70,000 clones, roughly 90% of which are singletons, and roughly 1.1% rests with the top ten. The chain is built from TRBV6-5 and TRBJ2-1, with 9 bases identical to TRBD1. The material sequenced was CD4+ or CD8+ T cells sorted from blood, taken in a trial of the OX40 agonist ivuxolimab. The clonotype comes from an adult with an advanced solid tumor such as melanoma, head and neck, liver or kidney cancer. CDR3 in DNA: TGTGCCAGCAGTTTCACCGGGACAGGGAACAATGAGCAGTTCTTC. This codes for CASSFTGTGNNEQFF.